This record covers a single T cell receptor beta chain. Trimming cost V 1 base and J 2 bases; bases outside gene matches: 6. CDR1 and CDR2 from the germline V gene are LGHNT and FRNRAP. This CDR3 is 17 amino acids long. The data derive from a study of technical replicates of blood from several donors. Profiled with immunoSEQ multiplex PCR; TCRdb holds only in-frame clones, not every one. The sample has approximately 99,000 clones; about 95% are singletons. The genes are TRBV12-5 and TRBJ1-3; TRBD1 aligns across 9 bases. The sequenced sample was T cells isolated from PBMCs. This receptor was taken from a human donor in good health. The CDR3 here is CASGLGAGDRAGNTIYF. Written as DNA, the CDR3 is TGTGCTAGTGGTTTGGGGGCCGGGGACAGGGCTGGAAACACCATATATTTT.